This TCR beta chain was captured in a study of memory CD4+ T cells and cytomegalovirus serostatus. About the study: Healthy Belgian adult donors included several CMV-positive and some 23 CMV-negative people.

Single viable CD3+CD4+CD8-CD45RO+ cells were sorted as the memory CD4+ T cells. This CDR3 region has 14 residues. The V end was cut by 5 bases, the J end by 1 base, with 11 bases between. CDR1 is SEHNR, CDR2 FQNEAQ, per germline (reference sequence). As handled by the study authors: After removing out-of-frame reads, around 2 million distinct TCRbeta sequences remained. Assay: immunoSEQ multiplex PCR; the TCRdb copy retains only in-frame clones and omits some. V, J and clone size were drawn from that table, and D and trimming were deduced from the DNA. The repertoire holds about 75,000 clones, with 60% to 80% as singletons.

The sequence came from an adult in good health and CMV-seropositive. V and J are TRBV7-9 and TRBJ1-1; no reliable D call. Sample: memory CD4+ T cells from blood. The CDR3 DNA reads TGTGCCAGCAGCCCCCTCCCGCGGAACACTGAAGCTTTCTTT. This gives the protein CASSPLPRNTEAFF.